Listed here are 30 T cell receptor beta chains from one sample, sequenced in a study of cytomegalovirus exposure and HLA in healthy donors. With 60 Vbeta and 13 Jbeta primers, the PCR was carried out. Data came from immunoSEQ multiplex PCR; TCRdb stores just in-frame clones and leaves some out. The table records about 160,000 clones, 75% of them present only once. Sequencing used PBMCs. These receptors all come from a woman aged 45-59 years in good health and CMV-seropositive.

The chain has TRBV7-3 and TRBJ2-3; 7 bases are shared with TRBD2. Germline V CDR1 and CDR2: SGHTA, FQGTGA. This CDR3 has 16 residues. The junction had 15 bases not matched to a gene; V was cut back by 8 bases and J by 4 bases. The CDR3 DNA reads as TGTGCCAGCGGCATGGGCGGCGGGGGTAGGTCAGATACGCAGTATTTT. Protein: CASGMGGGGRSDTQYF.

J is TRBJ1-2 and V is TRBV9; 11 nucleotides match TRBD1. Germline V CDR1 and CDR2: SGDLS, YYNGEE. J was trimmed by 4 bases and V by 0 bases; bases with no gene match: 2. CDR3 size: 15 residues. This CDR3 is CASSVGDRGVYGYTF. CDR3 in DNA: TGTGCCAGCAGCGTAGGGGACAGGGGGGTCTATGGCTACACCTTC.

The rearrangement joins TRBV6-1 to TRBJ2-5, with D unresolved. Germline assignment: CDR1 MNHNS and CDR2 SASEGT. The V end was cut by 6 bases, the J end by 1 base, with 9 bases between. The CDR3 loop spans 13 amino acids. CDR3 loop: CASRSRSQETQYF. The CDR3, as DNA: TGTGCCAGCAGATCCAGGTCCCAAGAGACCCAGTACTTC.

The chain links TRBV6-1 to TRBJ2-3, with TRBD2 matching over 9 bases. CDR1 is MNHNS and CDR2 is SASEGT in the germline V gene. The ends lost 0 bases at V and 0 bases at J; junction bases unmatched: 13. This CDR3 region has 20 residues. Here the CDR3 reads CASSEALAGVIDSSTDTQYF. The CDR3 nucleotides read TGTGCCAGCAGTGAAGCGTTAGCGGGGGTAATTGATTCTAGCACAGATACGCAGTATTTT.

The CDR3 region has the DNA TGTGCCTGGAAGAGGAAGGACTCAAGCAATCAGCCCCAGCATTTT. It specifies CAWKRKDSSNQPQHF. V gene TRBV30 combines with J gene TRBJ1-5; no firm D call. There are 15 residues in the CDR3. CDR1 is GTSNPN and CDR2 is SVGIG in the germline V gene (reference sequence). Between the trimmed V and J ends, which lost 4 bases and 1 base, there was a span of 14 bases.

This clone occurred a few times. The rearrangement uses TRBV6-1 and TRBJ2-3, with TRBD2 matching 8 bases. This CDR3 spans 14 amino acids. The V gene end was trimmed by 2 bases and the J gene end by 5 bases; junction bases not matched to a gene: 3. Germline V gene sequence: CDR1 MNHNS, CDR2 SASEGT. CDR3 residues: CASSEMAGGDTQYF. The DNA for the CDR3 is TGTGCCAGCAGTGAAATGGCGGGGGGAGATACGCAGTATTTT.

This sequence joins TRBV4-1 and TRBJ2-3, with 8 bases matching TRBD2. The CDR3 length is 16 residues. From germline, CDR1 is MGHRA and CDR2 YSYEKL. After removal of 5 bases from V and 5 bases from J, the junction contained 12 bases not matched to a gene. The CDR3 coding sequence is TGCGCCAGCAGCTTTCCTCCGGGGGGGCGCGGAGATACGCAGTATTTT. Amino acid sequence: CASSFPPGGRGDTQYF.

This chain links TRBV5-6 with TRBJ1-4; D is perhaps TRBD1 (5 bases). Germline CDR1 reads SGHDT; CDR2 reads YYEEEE. The CDR3 covers 14 residues. With 2 bases removed from V and 2 bases from J, the gap between germline ends came to 7 bases. The DNA of the CDR3 is TGTGCCAGCAGCTTCGGGGGGACTAATGAAAAACTGTTTTTT. Protein sequence: CASSFGGTNEKLFF.

This chain connects TRBV4-2 to TRBJ2-7, with TRBD2 as a possible D gene (5 bases). Looked up from germline, CDR1 is LGHNA and CDR2 is YNFKEQ. CDR3 size: 14 residues. With 0 bases removed from V and 4 bases from J, the gap between germline ends came to 10 bases. The CDR3 reads CASSQDRRGYEQYF. CDR3 DNA: TGTGCCAGCAGCCAAGATCGACGGGGTTACGAGCAGTACTTC.

V usage is TRBV5-8 and J usage is TRBJ2-5; 8 bases line up with TRBD2. CDR1 is SGHTS, CDR2 YDEGEE, per germline. CDR3 length: 15 amino acids. V trimming: 4 bases; J trimming: 4 bases; junction bases outside the gene matches: 9. CDR3 residues: CASSTGRGGIETQYF. CDR3 in DNA: TGTGCCAGCAGCACCGGGAGGGGTGGTATAGAGACCCAGTACTTC.

In regard to this clone: The germline gene is not matched at one end of the junction; a read error may be the cause. The chain links TRBV2 to TRBJ1-2; maybe TRBD1 (6 bases). The CDR3 is 12 residues long. The germline gives CDR1 SNHLY, CDR2 FYNNEI. As DNA, the CDR3 is TGTGCCAGCACCGGGACAAGCTATGGCTACCCCTTC. Its protein is CASTGTSYGYPF.

The chain combines TRBV25-1 with TRBJ2-7; D gene ambiguous. The CDR3 totals 11 residues. The germline V and J ends were trimmed by 4 bases and 3 bases, with 4 bases remaining between them. Germline V CDR1 and CDR2: MGHDK, SYGVNS. CDR3 in DNA: TGTGCCAGCAGTGGCAGCTACGAGCAGTACTTC. Protein product: CASSGSYEQYF.

V is TRBV27 and J is TRBJ1-5; D is undetermined. Germline V CDR1 and CDR2: MNHEY, SMNVEV (reference sequence). V was trimmed by 5 bases and J by 0 bases, leaving 17 bases between them. CDR3 length: 17 amino acids. The chain's CDR3 is CASSERRGGYSNQPQHF. The DNA of the CDR3 is TGTGCCAGCAGTGAAAGGAGAGGTGGATATAGCAATCAGCCCCAGCATTTT.

The chain combines TRBV7-6 with TRBJ1-1, with D perhaps TRBD1 (5 bases). The CDR3 sequence is 15 residues long. V lost 2 bases and J lost 1, with 11 bases in between. CDR1 is SGHVS, CDR2 FNYEAQ, per germline. The CDR3 nucleotides read TGTGCCAGCAGCTTATCTCCGGGGGGGAACACTGAAGCTTTCTTT. Its protein product is CASSLSPGGNTEAFF.

This clone appeared a single time. The rearrangement joins TRBV5-5 to TRBJ2-7, with D possibly matching TRBD1 (6 bases). The germline CDR1 and CDR2 sequences are SGHKS and YYEKEE (reference sequence). V was trimmed by 3 bases and J by 1 base, leaving 14 bases between them. The CDR3 is made up of 15 amino acids. CDR3 amino acids: CASSWGPGPSYEQYF. Written as DNA, the CDR3 is TGTGCCAGCAGCTGGGGGCCGGGGCCGTCCTACGAGCAGTACTTC. Based on the CDR3 plus reference TRBV5-5 and TRBJ2-7, the full variable domain is DAGVTQSPTHLIKTRGQQVTLRCSPISGHKSVSWYQQVLGQGPQFIFQYYEKEERGRGNFPDRFSARQFPNYSSELNVNALLLGDSALYLCASSWGPGPSYEQYFGPGTRLTVT.

This chain connects TRBV6-1 to TRBJ1-5; unclear D gene. Trimming pared 6 bases from V and 4 bases from J, leaving 10 bases between. CDR1 and CDR2 from the germline V gene are MNHNS and SASEGT. The CDR3 totals 13 residues. This chain's CDR3 is CASSSGANQPQHF. The CDR3 region has the DNA TGTGCCAGCAGCTCAGGTGCAAATCAGCCCCAGCATTTT.

The CDR3 reads CASSVGQGRFYGYTF. DNA of the CDR3: TGCGCCAGCAGCGTGGGACAGGGACGATTCTATGGCTACACCTTC. This sequence joins TRBV5-1 and TRBJ1-2, with 9 nucleotides matching TRBD1. V lost 4 bases, J lost 4 bases, and 8 bases stayed unmatched. This CDR3 is built from 15 residues. Germline CDR1 and CDR2: SGHRS and YFSETQ.

V usage is TRBV19 and J usage is TRBJ2-2; D might be TRBD1 (5 bases). With 6 bases removed from V and 0 bases from J, the gap between germline ends came to 8 bases. The germline gives CDR1 LNHDA, CDR2 SQIVND (reference sequence). The CDR3 consists of 14 residues. The CDR3 bases are TGTGCCAGTAGAGGGGCGTCGAACACCGGGGAGCTGTTTTTT. Translating gives CASRGASNTGELFF.

The J gene is TRBJ1-3, the V gene TRBV9; a possible D gene is TRBD1 (5 bases). CDR1 is SGDLS and CDR2 is YYNGEE in the germline V gene. This CDR3 comprises 15 residues. The V end was cut by 2 bases, the J end by 5 bases, with 14 bases between. The CDR3 nucleotides are TGTGCCAGCAGCGTGGAGGGGACTTTAAGAAACACCATATATTTT. It is translated as CASSVEGTLRNTIYF.

V gene TRBV6-1 combines with J gene TRBJ2-5; unclear D gene. CDR3 length: 13 residues. Germline CDR1 and CDR2: MNHNS and SASEGT. V lost 4 bases and J lost 3, with 9 bases in between. The chain's CDR3 is CASSVDSEETQYF. Written as DNA, the CDR3 is TGTGCCAGCAGTGTTGACTCGGAAGAGACCCAGTACTTC.

The V gene is TRBV6-1, the J gene TRBJ1-5; D might be TRBD1 (6 bases). Germline CDR1 reads MNHNS; CDR2 reads SASEGT. The CDR3 spans 13 residues. The V end was cut by 2 bases, the J end by 6 bases, with 8 bases between. The CDR3 loop reads CASSERGFQPQHF. CDR3 in DNA: TGTGCCAGCAGTGAAAGGGGGTTTCAGCCCCAGCATTTT.

The CDR3 bases are TGTGCCAGTAGCACCATACCGGGACAGACTACGACTATCAATCAGCCCCAGCATTTT. Residues: CASSTIPGQTTTINQPQHF. The rearrangement joins TRBV19 to TRBJ1-5; 7 bases line up with TRBD1. Germline V gives CDR1 LNHDA, CDR2 SQIVND (reference sequence). Trimming removed 6 bases from V and 3 bases from J; junction bases left unmatched: 20. The CDR3 spans 19 residues. Filled out from reference TRBV19 and TRBJ1-5, the complete variable domain reads DGGITQSPKYLFRKEGQNVTLSCEQNLNHDAMYWYRQDPGQGLRLIYYSQIVNDFQKGDIAEGYSVSREKKESFPLTVTSAQKNPTAFYLCASSTIPGQTTTINQPQHFGDGTRLSIL.

V is TRBV13 and J is TRBJ2-5; D unresolved. The CDR3 spans 12 residues. Per the germline V gene, CDR1 is PRHDT and CDR2 is FYEKMQ (reference sequence). Trimming left V 1 base short and J 11 bases short, with 11 bases between. The CDR3 sequence: CASSLAAEEQYF. The CDR3 DNA reads TGTGCCAGCAGCTTAGCCGCTGAGGAGCAGTACTTC.

The chain links TRBV2 to TRBJ2-3; 10 bases align to TRBD2. The junction had 8 bases not matched to a gene; V was cut back by 2 bases and J by 3 bases. The CDR3 runs to 17 residues. Germline-derived CDR1 and CDR2 are SNHLY and FYNNEI. The CDR3 DNA sequence: TGTGCCAGCAGTGAAACGCTCAGCGGGGGGGGTACAGATACGCAGTATTTT. It yields the protein CASSETLSGGGTDTQYF.

This clone has a handful of counts. J is TRBJ2-5 and V is TRBV5-1, with D unresolved. There are 14 residues in the CDR3. In germline, CDR1 is SGHRS, CDR2 YFSETQ. Between the trimmed V and J ends, which lost 3 bases and 3 bases, there was a span of 12 bases. The CDR3 nucleotides read TGCGCCAGCAGCTATGCCGACTCTGAAGAGACCCAGTACTTC. It encodes CASSYADSEETQYF.

V is TRBV7-9 and J is TRBJ1-2, with D tentatively TRBD1 (5 bases). CDR1 SEHNR and CDR2 FQNEAQ come from the germline V gene (reference sequence). V was shortened by 0 bases and J by 4 bases, with 6 bases between the two germline ends. The CDR3 extends over 13 amino acids. CDR3 sequence reads: CASSLAQVYGYTF. The DNA of the CDR3 is TGTGCCAGCAGCTTAGCACAGGTCTATGGCTACACCTTC.

J is TRBJ2-7 and V is TRBV5-1, with D unresolved. Germline V lookup: CDR1 SGHRS, CDR2 YFSETQ. The V end was cut by 1 base, the J end by 6 bases, with 20 bases between. The CDR3 is made up of 16 amino acids. DNA for the CDR3: TGCGCCAGCAGCTTGCTTCCCAGTCTGACCACGGGCGAGCAGTACTTC. Translating gives CASSLLPSLTTGEQYF.

The chain has TRBV2 and TRBJ2-5, with 12 bases that match TRBD2. CDR3 length: 16 amino acids. After removal of 5 bases from V and 5 bases from J, the junction contained 9 bases not matched to a gene. The germline V gene has CDR1 SNHLY and CDR2 FYNNEI. In DNA, the CDR3 is TGTGCCAGCAGTACTGCACTAGCGGGGGGTCTGGAGACCCAGTACTTC. Its translation: CASSTALAGGLETQYF.

The J gene is TRBJ2-6, the V gene TRBV2, with 10 bases lining up with TRBD2. The CDR3 runs 19 residues. Germline values: CDR1 SNHLY, CDR2 FYNNEI. V gave up 5 bases and J gave up 0 bases; unmatched junction bases: 10. The CDR3 reads CASSLLAGDPYSGANVLTF. The CDR3 DNA is TGTGCCAGCAGTCTCCTAGCGGGGGACCCCTACTCTGGGGCCAACGTCCTGACTTTC.

This rearrangement joins TRBV5-1 to TRBJ1-1; D not resolved. Germline values: CDR1 SGHRS, CDR2 YFSETQ. The CDR3 is 14 residues long. Trimming removed 7 bases at V and 5 bases at J, with 18 bases between. CDR3 loop: CASAYAPPYTEAFF. As DNA, the CDR3 is TGCGCCAGCGCCTACGCGCCCCCGTATACTGAAGCTTTCTTT.